The TCR beta chain under discussion was sequenced for a study of blood T cell repertoires in COVID-19. In the study overall: In each case, the material was cDNA or gDNA derived from T cells, B-cell-depleted T cells, or PBMCs.

Per the original data handling: How many nucleated cells were present was estimated from reference gene primer amplification. Assay: immunoSEQ multiplex PCR; the TCRdb copy retains only in-frame clones and omits some. V and J calls and clone size are copied from that table; D and trimming were computed from the DNA. Among some 340,000 clones listed, more than 70% were seen once. The CDR3 runs to 14 residues. V shed 4 bases and J shed 12 bases, with 22 bases lying between them. CDR1 and CDR2 (germline): SGHKS, YYEKEE (reference sequence). The V gene is TRBV5-5, the J gene TRBJ1-2, with a weak D call TRBD1 (6 bases). This clonotype originated in a man younger than 45 with active or convalescent COVID-19. The sample taken for sequencing was peripheral blood. As DNA, the CDR3 is TGTGCCAGCAGCCCCCTAGACGGGGGGCTGGAGGACACCTTC. Protein product: CASSPLDGGLEDTF.